The 5 T cell receptor beta chains below all came from one sample that was sequenced in a study of graft-versus-host responses after intestinal transplantation. Their target antigens are unknown. Repertoires were generated with immunoSEQ multiplex PCR, while TCRdb's copy carries only in-frame clones and drops some. The sample holds over 85,000 clones, around 93% seen once. Sequencing used unstimulated CD8+ T cells sorted from spleen or lymph node cells, obtained before intestinal transplant. These receptors came from a human donor who received an intestinal transplant.

This chain uses TRBV5-4 with TRBJ2-7; D is perhaps TRBD1 (6 bases). Germline V CDR1 and CDR2: SGHNT, YYREEE (reference sequence). V was trimmed by 4 bases and J by 0 bases, leaving 11 bases between them. There are 14 residues in the CDR3. The CDR3 coding sequence is TGTGCCAGCAGCCCCACAGGGTCCTCCTACGAGCAGTACTTC. It codes for CASSPTGSSYEQYF. Looking up the rest from reference TRBV5-4 and TRBJ2-7 gives the full variable domain: ETGVTQSPTHLIKTRGQQVTLRCSSQSGHNTVSWYQQALGQGPQFIFQYYREEENGRGNFPPRFSGLQFPNYSSELNVNALELDDSALYLCASSPTGSSYEQYFGPGTRLTVT.

This rearrangement joins TRBV6-6 to TRBJ2-7, with TRBD2 matching over 11 bases. CDR1 is MNHNY, CDR2 SVGAGI, per germline (reference sequence). With V trimmed by 7 bases and J by 5 bases, 10 bases remained unmatched. This CDR3 has 15 amino acids. CDR3 sequence (DNA): TGTGCCAGCACCGCACTAGCGGGAGTTAGGAACGAGCAGTACTTC. Translating it yields CASTALAGVRNEQYF.

The CDR3 DNA sequence: TGTGCCGCCCCGGGGCGGGAAGGTCTCTACGAGCAGTACTTC. Protein: CAAPGREGLYEQYF. V and J are TRBV6-1 and TRBJ2-7, with D maybe TRBD2 (6 bases). CDR3 length: 14 residues. CDR1 and CDR2 from the germline V gene are MNHNS and SASEGT. V was shortened by 11 bases and J by 3 bases, with 20 bases between the two germline ends.

The chain employs TRBV4-2 and TRBJ1-2; D is perhaps TRBD1 (6 bases). With 7 bases removed from V and 4 bases from J, the gap between germline ends came to 19 bases. Germline CDR1 LGHNA, CDR2 YNFKEQ. The CDR3 runs to 15 residues. The CDR3 protein is CASTPSLGQLYGYTF. The DNA of the CDR3 is TGTGCCAGCACACCAAGTCTTGGACAGCTCTATGGCTACACCTTC.

This rearrangement joins TRBV4-1 to TRBJ2-2; 9 bases align to TRBD2. Germline CDR1 is MGHRA and CDR2 is YSYEKL. This CDR3 has 14 amino acids. V dropped 3 bases and J dropped 5; count of bases not matched to a gene: 1. The CDR3 protein is CASSHSGRTGELFF. Here the CDR3 DNA reads TGCGCCAGCAGCCATAGCGGGAGAACCGGGGAGCTGTTTTTT.